This section outlines one TCR beta chain sequence together with its context. The PCR was carried out with 60 Vbeta primers and 13 Jbeta primers. Method: immunoSEQ multiplex PCR; TCRdb's copy keeps in-frame clones and lacks some. This sample has 150,000 to 200,000 clones; about 13% occur once, and the top ten carry more than 7%. This sample stems from a study of cytomegalovirus exposure and HLA in healthy donors. The source material was PBMCs. This receptor was taken from a man between 45 and 60 years old in good health and CMV-seropositive.

The DNA for the CDR3 is TGTGCCAGCAGTCCGAAACGGACTAGCGGGGGGTCCACAGATACGCAGTATTTT. Translating it yields CASSPKRTSGGSTDTQYF. The J gene is TRBJ2-3, the V gene TRBV27; TRBD2 aligns across 14 bases. Germline values: CDR1 MNHEY, CDR2 SMNVEV (reference sequence). V lost 5 bases to trimming and J lost 2 bases; unmatched junction nucleotides: 9. This CDR3 is 18 amino acids long.